This T cell receptor (beta chain) was found in a study of T cell changes during pregnancy in multiple sclerosis. This CDR3 comprises 17 residues. Trimming cost V 0 bases and J 5 bases; bases outside gene matches: 5. Germline lookup yields CDR1 PRHDT and CDR2 FYEKMQ (reference sequence). Clones were sequenced by immunoSEQ multiplex PCR, and TCRdb holds only the in-frame ones, with some missing. This sample has roughly 110,000 clones, with about 90% found just once. The J gene is TRBJ2-7, the V gene TRBV13; 15 bases line up with TRBD2. The source was peripheral blood, collected before pregnancy. The sequence derives from a female donor with multiple sclerosis, enrolled in a pregnancy study. The CDR3 spells CASSLGQGLAGGHEQYF. The CDR3 DNA reads as TGTGCCAGCAGCTTAGGCCAGGGACTAGCGGGAGGACACGAGCAGTACTTC.